The next 9 T cell receptor beta chains were all read from a single sample in a study of T cells after yellow fever vaccination. TCRdb used MiXCR to reprocess the 5' RACE reads, holding one entry per CDR3 protein. The sample yields about 320,000 distinct CDR3 sequences, over 3.5% seen once. The source was PBMCs, collected 15 days after the yellow fever booster vaccination. These receptor sequences come from a man aged 18 to 29 who received the YFV17D yellow fever vaccine.

This clonotype was picked up a small number of times. The CDR3 coding sequence is TGTGCCAGTCGACGGGAGGACTATGGCTACACCTTC. The encoded protein is CASRREDYGYTF. The chain carries TRBV2 and TRBJ1-2; D gene ambiguous. The CDR3 is 12 residues long. Germline assignment: CDR1 SNHLY and CDR2 FYNNEI. The V gene lost 9 bases and the J gene lost 3 bases, with 11 bases spanning the gap.

The chain recombines TRBV5-1 with TRBJ1-1; the D is unclear. CDR3 length: 14 residues. Germline V CDR1 and CDR2: SGHRS, YFSETQ. Trimming took 1 base from V and 2 from J, leaving 9 bases between them. This CDR3 is CASSLSVPNTEAFF. The CDR3 bases are TGCGCCAGCAGCTTGAGCGTTCCTAACACTGAAGCTTTCTTT.

There are many counts of this clonotype. The chain employs TRBV7-2 and TRBJ2-3, with 7 bases aligning to TRBD1. Losses at the gene ends were 5 bases for V and 6 bases for J; bases not matched to a gene: 14. CDR1 is SGHTA and CDR2 is FQGNSA in the germline V gene. This CDR3 is 16 amino acids long. This CDR3 is CASSPPGQRGRDTQYF. The CDR3, as DNA: TGTGCCAGCAGCCCCCCGGGACAGCGAGGCCGGGATACGCAGTATTTT.

This chain uses TRBV9 with TRBJ1-2; D remains ambiguous. V was clipped by 4 bases and J by 6 bases, with 16 bases between them. Germline CDR1 reads SGDLS; CDR2 reads YYNGEE. This CDR3 has 14 amino acids. The CDR3 sequence is CASSSRSEDDGYTF. As DNA, the CDR3 is TGTGCCAGCAGCTCTAGGAGCGAGGACGATGGCTACACCTTC. Based on the CDR3 plus reference TRBV9 and TRBJ1-2, the full variable domain is DSGVTQTPKHLITATGQRVTLRCSPRSGDLSVYWYQQSLDQGLQFLIQYYNGEERAKGNILERFSAQQFPDLHSELNLSSLELGDSALYFCASSSRSEDDGYTFGSGTRLTVV.

This clonotype was counted ten times or more. The rearrangement uses TRBV9 and TRBJ1-1, with TRBD1 matching 9 bases. There are 16 residues in the CDR3. The trim removed 3 bases at V and 2 bases at J, leaving 8 bases unmatched. CDR1 is SGDLS and CDR2 is YYNGEE in the germline V gene. The CDR3 nucleotides read TGTGCCAGCAGCGGGCGGTTGGGACAGGGTAACACTGAAGCTTTCTTT. Translated: CASSGRLGQGNTEAFF.

At least ten counts were recorded for this clonotype. The J gene is TRBJ2-1, the V gene TRBV7-8, with 8 bases fitting TRBD2. Germline-derived CDR1 and CDR2 are SGHVS and FQNEAQ. The V and J ends lost 5 bases and 3 bases, in that order; junction bases with no gene match: 3. The length of the CDR3 is 14 residues. The CDR3 here is CASSLSGDYNEQFF. CDR3 DNA: TGTGCCAGCAGCCTTAGCGGGGACTACAATGAGCAGTTCTTC.

This clonotype was seen many times. The chain employs TRBV4-1 and TRBJ1-5; TRBD1 agrees at 8 bases. This CDR3 is 16 amino acids long. Germline V gives CDR1 MGHRA, CDR2 YSYEKL. Unmatched junction bases numbered 7, after V lost 0 bases and J lost 6 bases. CDR3 loop: CASSQDWVQGAQPQHF. As DNA, the CDR3 is TGCGCCAGCAGCCAAGATTGGGTTCAGGGGGCTCAGCCCCAGCATTTT.

This sequence joins TRBV20-1 and TRBJ2-2, with TRBD2 matching over 8 bases. Per germline, CDR1 DFQATT and CDR2 SNEGSKA (reference sequence). The ends lost 5 bases at V and 2 bases at J; junction bases unmatched: 10. CDR3 size: 16 residues. The CDR3 DNA is TGCAGTGCTCCCCCGGGAGGGAATCGTAACACCGGGGAGCTGTTTTTT. Translated, it gives CSAPPGGNRNTGELFF.

This clonotype appeared many times. This chain joins TRBV7-2 and TRBJ1-4; 9 positions agree with TRBD1. The germline V gene encodes CDR1 SGHTA and CDR2 FQGNSA. V lost 6 bases, J lost 10 bases, and 15 bases stayed unmatched. CDR3 length: 16 amino acids. The CDR3 is CASRGGTGRSEGKLFF. Written as DNA, the CDR3 is TGTGCCAGCAGAGGCGGGACAGGGAGGAGCGAGGGAAAACTGTTTTTT.